This T cell receptor (beta chain) was retrieved from a study of technical replicates of blood from a few donors. Repertoires were generated with immunoSEQ multiplex PCR, while TCRdb's copy carries only in-frame clones and drops some. The data hold 68,000 or so clones, with roughly 90% observed a single time. CDR1 and CDR2 (germline): SGDLS, YYNGEE. There are 15 residues in the CDR3. The V end lost 0 bases, the J end lost 5 bases, and 14 bases lay between the germline ends. Source material: PBMCs. The sequence was obtained from a human donor in good health. Some clones in this sample may be carry-over from other donors' samples. The V and J genes are TRBV9 and TRBJ2-5; D perhaps matches TRBD1 (6 bases). The CDR3 region is CASSVGLGAGETQYF. The DNA for the CDR3 is TGTGCCAGCAGCGTAGGACTGGGGGCTGGTGAGACCCAGTACTTC.